This TCR beta chain appears in the sequencing data of a study of blood T cell repertoires in COVID-19. Overall study: Acute and convalescent COVID-19 specimens originated in the United States, Italy and Spain. Sample material is recorded as cDNA or gDNA derived from T cells, B-cell-depleted T cells, or PBMCs.

Generated by immunoSEQ multiplex PCR, the TCRdb table keeps only in-frame clones and is missing some. The sample consists of some 190,000 clones, roughly 79% of them appearing once. This CDR3 has 15 residues. V and J are TRBV21-1 and TRBJ2-5; the table assigns TRBD1, which was not confirmed against the DNA. TRBV21-1 is reported as a pseudogene. The clonotype originates from a middle-aged woman with COVID-19, enrolled during active disease. The sequenced sample consisted of peripheral blood. CDR3 residues: CASSSKDRGSETQYF. The CDR3 nucleotides are TGTGCCAGCAGCAGTAAGGACAGGGGGTCTGAGACCCAGTACTTC.